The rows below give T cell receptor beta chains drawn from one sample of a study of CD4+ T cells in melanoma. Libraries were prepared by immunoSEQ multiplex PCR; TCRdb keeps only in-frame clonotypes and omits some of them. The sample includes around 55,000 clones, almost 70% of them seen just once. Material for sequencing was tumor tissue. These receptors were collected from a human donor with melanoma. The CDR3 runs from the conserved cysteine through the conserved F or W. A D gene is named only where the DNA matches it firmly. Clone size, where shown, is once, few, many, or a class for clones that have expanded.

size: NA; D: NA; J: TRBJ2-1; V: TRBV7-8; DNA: TGTGCCAGCAGCTTAGCAGACAATGAGCAGTTCTTC; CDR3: CASSLADNEQFF
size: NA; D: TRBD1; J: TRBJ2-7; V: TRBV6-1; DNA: TGTGCCAGCAGTGAAAGGCCCGGGACAGGGGATGACGAGCAGTACTTC; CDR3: CASSERPGTGDDEQYF
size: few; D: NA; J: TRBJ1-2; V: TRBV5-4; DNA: TGTGCCAGCAGCTTAGGGGCGCGCGGCTACACCTTC; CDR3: CASSLGARGYTF
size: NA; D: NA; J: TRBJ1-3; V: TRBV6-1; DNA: TGTGCCAGCACTCAGGGAACTGGAAACACCATATATTTT; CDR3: CASTQGTGNTIYF
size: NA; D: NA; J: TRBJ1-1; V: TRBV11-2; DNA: TGTGCCAGCAGCTTAGTAAGGGGAGAAGCTTTCTTT; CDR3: CASSLVRGEAFF
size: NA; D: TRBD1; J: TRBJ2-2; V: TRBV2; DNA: TGTGCCAGCAGTGGACAGGGGGCGGTCATCACCGGGGAGCTGTTTTTT; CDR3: CASSGQGAVITGELFF
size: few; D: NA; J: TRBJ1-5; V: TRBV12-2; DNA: TGTGCAAGTCGTAAATTCAGGACAGGTCAATTCCAGCATTTT; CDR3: CASRKFRTGQFQHF
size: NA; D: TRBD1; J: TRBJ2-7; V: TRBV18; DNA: TGTGCCAGCTCACCGGGGGACAGGGGGCGCGAGCAGTACTTC; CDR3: CASSPGDRGREQYF
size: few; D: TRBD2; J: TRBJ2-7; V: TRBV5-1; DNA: TGCGCCAGCAGCTGGACTAGCGGGGCCCTCGAGCAGTACTTC; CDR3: CASSWTSGALEQYF
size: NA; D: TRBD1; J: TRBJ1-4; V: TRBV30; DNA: TGTGCCTGCCTCCGGGACAGGGACCGATTGGGGACTTTT; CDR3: CACLRDRDRLGTF
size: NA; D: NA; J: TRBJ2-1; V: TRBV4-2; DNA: TGTGCCAGCAGCCAGGGGAACCCCTCCTACAATGAGCAGTTCTTC; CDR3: CASSQGNPSYNEQFF
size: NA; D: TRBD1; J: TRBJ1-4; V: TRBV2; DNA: TGTGCCAGCAGGCCCCGGACAGGGGCCGAAAAACTGTTTTTT; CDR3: CASRPRTGAEKLFF
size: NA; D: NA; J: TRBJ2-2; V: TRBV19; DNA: TGTGCCAGTAGTATAGGGTCTGGTCCCACGAACACCGGGGAGCTGTTTTTT; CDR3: CASSIGSGPTNTGELFF
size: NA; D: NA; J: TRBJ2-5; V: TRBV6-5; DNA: TGTGCCAGCAGTCTCCTTACTGACGAGGAGACCCAGTACTTC; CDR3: CASSLLTDEETQYF
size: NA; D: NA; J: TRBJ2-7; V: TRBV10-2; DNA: TGCGCCAGCAGTGAGTTGGGGAAACTTACCTACGAGCAGTACTTC; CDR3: CASSELGKLTYEQYF
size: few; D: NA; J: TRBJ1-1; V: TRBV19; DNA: TGTGCCAGTAGCTCGCAACGGGCGTCGTTGAACACTGAAGCTTTCTTT; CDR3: CASSSQRASLNTEAFF
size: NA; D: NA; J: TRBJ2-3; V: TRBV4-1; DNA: TGCGCCAGCGCTAGTCTTACCCGCACAGATACGCAGTATTTT; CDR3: CASASLTRTDTQYF
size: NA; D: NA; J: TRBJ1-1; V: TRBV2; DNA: TGTGCCAGCACGGCGTCGGGGGGTAGAGCTTTCTTT; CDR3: CASTASGGRAFF
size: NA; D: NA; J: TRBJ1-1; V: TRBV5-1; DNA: TGCGCCAGCAGCTTGGTTAATCTAGGGGCAGGCACTGAAGCTTTCTTT; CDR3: CASSLVNLGAGTEAFF
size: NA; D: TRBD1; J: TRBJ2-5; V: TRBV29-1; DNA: TGCAGCGTTGAAGATGGGACAGGGGCCTCCCAAGAGACCCAGTACTTC; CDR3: CSVEDGTGASQETQYF
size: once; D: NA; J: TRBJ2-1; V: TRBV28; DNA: TGTGCCAGCAGTCAACAGGGATATGAGCAGTTCTTC; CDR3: CASSQQGYEQFF
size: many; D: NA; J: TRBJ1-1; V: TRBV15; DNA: TGTGCCACCAGCAGGGCGACTGTTGGCACTGAAGCTTTCTTT; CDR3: CATSRATVGTEAFF
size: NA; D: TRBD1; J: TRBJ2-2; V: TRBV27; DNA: TGTGCCAGCAGAGCCTTTTACCGGGACAGGGAAACCGGGGAGCTGTTTTTT; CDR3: CASRAFYRDRETGELFF
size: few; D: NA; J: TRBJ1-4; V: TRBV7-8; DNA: TGTGCCAGCAGCTTATCGGAGGGACGGGTTGAAAAACTGTTTTTT; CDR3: CASSLSEGRVEKLFF